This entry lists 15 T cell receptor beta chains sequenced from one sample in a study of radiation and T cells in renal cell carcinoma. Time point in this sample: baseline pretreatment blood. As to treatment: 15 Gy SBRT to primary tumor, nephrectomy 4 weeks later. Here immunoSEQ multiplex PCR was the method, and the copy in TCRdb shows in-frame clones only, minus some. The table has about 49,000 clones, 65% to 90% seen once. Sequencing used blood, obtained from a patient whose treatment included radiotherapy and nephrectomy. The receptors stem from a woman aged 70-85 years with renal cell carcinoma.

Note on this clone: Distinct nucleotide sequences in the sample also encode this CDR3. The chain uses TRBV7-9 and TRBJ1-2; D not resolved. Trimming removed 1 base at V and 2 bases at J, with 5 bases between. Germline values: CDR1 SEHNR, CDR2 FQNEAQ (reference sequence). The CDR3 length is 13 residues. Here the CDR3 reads CASSLGPNYGYTF. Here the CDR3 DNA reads TGTGCCAGCAGCTTAGGGCCGAACTATGGCTACACCTTC. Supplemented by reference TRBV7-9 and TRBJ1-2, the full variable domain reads DTGVSQNPRHKITKRGQNVTFRCDPISEHNRLYWYRQTLGQGPEFLTYFQNEAQLEKSRLLSDRFSAERPKGSFSTLEIQRTEQGDSAMYLCASSLGPNYGYTFGSGTRLTVV.

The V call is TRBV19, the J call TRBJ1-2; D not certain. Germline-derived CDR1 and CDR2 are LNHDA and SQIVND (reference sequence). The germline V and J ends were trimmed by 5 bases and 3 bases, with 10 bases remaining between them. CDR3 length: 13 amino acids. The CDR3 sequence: CASSSRNDYGYTF. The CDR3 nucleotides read TGTGCCAGTAGTTCCCGAAATGACTATGGCTACACCTTC.

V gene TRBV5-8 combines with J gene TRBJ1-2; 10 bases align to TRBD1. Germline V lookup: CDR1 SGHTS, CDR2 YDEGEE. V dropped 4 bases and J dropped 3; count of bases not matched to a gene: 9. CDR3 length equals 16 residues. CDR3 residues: CASSVAETGGYYGYTF. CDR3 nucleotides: TGTGCCAGCAGCGTGGCCGAGACAGGGGGCTACTATGGCTACACCTTC.

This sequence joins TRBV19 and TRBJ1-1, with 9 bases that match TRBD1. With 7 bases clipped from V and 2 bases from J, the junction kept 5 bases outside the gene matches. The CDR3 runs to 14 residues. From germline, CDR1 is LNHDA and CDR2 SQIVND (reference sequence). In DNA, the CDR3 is TGTGCCAGTACGCCGGGACAGGGAAACACTGAAGCTTTCTTT. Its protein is CASTPGQGNTEAFF.

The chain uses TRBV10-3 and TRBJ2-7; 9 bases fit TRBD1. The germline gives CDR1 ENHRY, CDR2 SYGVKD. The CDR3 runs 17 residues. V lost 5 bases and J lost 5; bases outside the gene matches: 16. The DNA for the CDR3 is TGTGCCATCAGTTCTCCTTTACCGGGACAGGGTCTTGACGAGCAGTACTTC. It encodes CAISSPLPGQGLDEQYF.

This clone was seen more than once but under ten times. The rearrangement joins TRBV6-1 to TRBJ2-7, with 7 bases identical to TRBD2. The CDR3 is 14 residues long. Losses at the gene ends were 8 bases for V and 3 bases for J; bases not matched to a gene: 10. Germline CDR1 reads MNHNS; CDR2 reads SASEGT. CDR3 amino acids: CASCRDGGVYEQYF. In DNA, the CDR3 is TGTGCCAGCTGTCGTGATGGGGGGGTCTACGAGCAGTACTTC.

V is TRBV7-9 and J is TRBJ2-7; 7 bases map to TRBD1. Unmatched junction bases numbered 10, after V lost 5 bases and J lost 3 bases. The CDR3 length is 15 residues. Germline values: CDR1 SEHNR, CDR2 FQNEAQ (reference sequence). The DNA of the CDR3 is TGTGCCAGCAGCCTTGGGACAGTTTCAATCTACGAGCAGTACTTC. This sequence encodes CASSLGTVSIYEQYF.

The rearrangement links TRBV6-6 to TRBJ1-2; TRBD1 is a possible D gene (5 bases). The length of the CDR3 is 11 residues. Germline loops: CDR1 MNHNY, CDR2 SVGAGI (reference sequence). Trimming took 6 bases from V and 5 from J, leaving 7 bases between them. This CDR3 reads CASRGEYGYTF. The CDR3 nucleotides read TGTGCCAGCAGGGGGGAATATGGCTACACCTTC.

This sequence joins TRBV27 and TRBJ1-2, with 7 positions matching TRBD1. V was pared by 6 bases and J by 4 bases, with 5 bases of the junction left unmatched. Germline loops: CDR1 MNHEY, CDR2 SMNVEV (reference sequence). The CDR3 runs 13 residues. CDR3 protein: CASRLGTAYGYTF. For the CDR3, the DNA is TGTGCCAGCAGACTCGGGACAGCCTATGGCTACACCTTC.

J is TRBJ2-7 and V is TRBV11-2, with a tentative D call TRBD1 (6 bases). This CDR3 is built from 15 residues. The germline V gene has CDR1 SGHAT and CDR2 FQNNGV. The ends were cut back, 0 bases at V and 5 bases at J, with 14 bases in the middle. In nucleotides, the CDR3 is TGTGCCAGCAGCTTAGATCCGAACAGGGTGGACGAGCAGTACTTC. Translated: CASSLDPNRVDEQYF.

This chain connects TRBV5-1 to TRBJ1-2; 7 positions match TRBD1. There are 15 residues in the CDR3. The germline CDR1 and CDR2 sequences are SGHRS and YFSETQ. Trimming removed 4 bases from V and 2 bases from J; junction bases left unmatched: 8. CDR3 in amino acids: CASSPNPGQNYGYTF. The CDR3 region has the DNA TGCGCCAGCAGCCCAAACCCGGGACAGAACTATGGCTACACCTTC.

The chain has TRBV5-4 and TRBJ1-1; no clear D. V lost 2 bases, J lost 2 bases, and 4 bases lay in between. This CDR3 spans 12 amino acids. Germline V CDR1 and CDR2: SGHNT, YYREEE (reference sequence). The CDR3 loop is CASSFPNTEAFF. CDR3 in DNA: TGTGCCAGCAGCTTTCCCAACACTGAAGCTTTCTTT.

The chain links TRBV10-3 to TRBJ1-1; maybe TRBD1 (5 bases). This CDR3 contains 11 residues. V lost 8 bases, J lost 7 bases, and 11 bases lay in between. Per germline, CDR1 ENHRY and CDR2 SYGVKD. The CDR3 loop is CAIQIDSEAFF. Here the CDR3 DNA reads TGTGCCATCCAGATCGACAGTGAAGCTTTCTTT.

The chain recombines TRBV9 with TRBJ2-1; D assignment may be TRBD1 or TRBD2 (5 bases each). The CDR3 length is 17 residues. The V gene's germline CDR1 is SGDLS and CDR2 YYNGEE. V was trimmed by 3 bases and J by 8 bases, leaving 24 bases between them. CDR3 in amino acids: CASSAVVTRDQTHEQFF. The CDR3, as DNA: TGTGCCAGCAGCGCAGTGGTAACACGGGACCAGACGCATGAGCAGTTCTTC.

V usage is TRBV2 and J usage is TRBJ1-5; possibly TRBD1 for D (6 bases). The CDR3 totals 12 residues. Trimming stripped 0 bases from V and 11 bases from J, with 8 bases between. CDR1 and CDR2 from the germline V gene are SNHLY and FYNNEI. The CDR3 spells CASSEAGGSQHF. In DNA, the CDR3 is TGTGCCAGCAGTGAAGCAGGGGGGTCCCAGCATTTT.